By sample share, the clone carrying this TCR beta chain is medium-sized. Its matching antigen is unknown. TCRdb analysed the 5' RACE reads with MiXCR anew, one entry per CDR3 protein. The sample lists around 4,400 distinct CDR3 sequences; around a quarter were seen once. This CDR3 contains 17 residues. Germline V gene data show CDR1 as SGHAT and CDR2 as FQNNGV. V lost 5 bases and J 3 bases, leaving 22 bases between the germline ends. The data were taken from a study of T-cell memory formation after mild COVID-19. Whole-study findings and limits: The authors left the SARS-CoV-2 specificity of second-wave clones peaking on day 37 unconfirmed. There were some responding clones in pre-infection memory, which suggested that cross-reactive memory had joined.

This rearrangement joins TRBV11-2 to TRBJ2-5, with TRBD2 as a possible D gene (6 bases). The origin of this receptor is an adult who had mild COVID-19 (a few samples of this study predate the infection). Cell type and time point are not known. Sequencing was carried out using PBMCs or a T cell subset sorted from them (not recorded which). The CDR3 DNA follows: TGTGCCAGCAGCCTTCGGAGCCCGACTAGTCTAGAAGAGACCCAGTACTTC. Translating gives CASSLRSPTSLEETQYF.